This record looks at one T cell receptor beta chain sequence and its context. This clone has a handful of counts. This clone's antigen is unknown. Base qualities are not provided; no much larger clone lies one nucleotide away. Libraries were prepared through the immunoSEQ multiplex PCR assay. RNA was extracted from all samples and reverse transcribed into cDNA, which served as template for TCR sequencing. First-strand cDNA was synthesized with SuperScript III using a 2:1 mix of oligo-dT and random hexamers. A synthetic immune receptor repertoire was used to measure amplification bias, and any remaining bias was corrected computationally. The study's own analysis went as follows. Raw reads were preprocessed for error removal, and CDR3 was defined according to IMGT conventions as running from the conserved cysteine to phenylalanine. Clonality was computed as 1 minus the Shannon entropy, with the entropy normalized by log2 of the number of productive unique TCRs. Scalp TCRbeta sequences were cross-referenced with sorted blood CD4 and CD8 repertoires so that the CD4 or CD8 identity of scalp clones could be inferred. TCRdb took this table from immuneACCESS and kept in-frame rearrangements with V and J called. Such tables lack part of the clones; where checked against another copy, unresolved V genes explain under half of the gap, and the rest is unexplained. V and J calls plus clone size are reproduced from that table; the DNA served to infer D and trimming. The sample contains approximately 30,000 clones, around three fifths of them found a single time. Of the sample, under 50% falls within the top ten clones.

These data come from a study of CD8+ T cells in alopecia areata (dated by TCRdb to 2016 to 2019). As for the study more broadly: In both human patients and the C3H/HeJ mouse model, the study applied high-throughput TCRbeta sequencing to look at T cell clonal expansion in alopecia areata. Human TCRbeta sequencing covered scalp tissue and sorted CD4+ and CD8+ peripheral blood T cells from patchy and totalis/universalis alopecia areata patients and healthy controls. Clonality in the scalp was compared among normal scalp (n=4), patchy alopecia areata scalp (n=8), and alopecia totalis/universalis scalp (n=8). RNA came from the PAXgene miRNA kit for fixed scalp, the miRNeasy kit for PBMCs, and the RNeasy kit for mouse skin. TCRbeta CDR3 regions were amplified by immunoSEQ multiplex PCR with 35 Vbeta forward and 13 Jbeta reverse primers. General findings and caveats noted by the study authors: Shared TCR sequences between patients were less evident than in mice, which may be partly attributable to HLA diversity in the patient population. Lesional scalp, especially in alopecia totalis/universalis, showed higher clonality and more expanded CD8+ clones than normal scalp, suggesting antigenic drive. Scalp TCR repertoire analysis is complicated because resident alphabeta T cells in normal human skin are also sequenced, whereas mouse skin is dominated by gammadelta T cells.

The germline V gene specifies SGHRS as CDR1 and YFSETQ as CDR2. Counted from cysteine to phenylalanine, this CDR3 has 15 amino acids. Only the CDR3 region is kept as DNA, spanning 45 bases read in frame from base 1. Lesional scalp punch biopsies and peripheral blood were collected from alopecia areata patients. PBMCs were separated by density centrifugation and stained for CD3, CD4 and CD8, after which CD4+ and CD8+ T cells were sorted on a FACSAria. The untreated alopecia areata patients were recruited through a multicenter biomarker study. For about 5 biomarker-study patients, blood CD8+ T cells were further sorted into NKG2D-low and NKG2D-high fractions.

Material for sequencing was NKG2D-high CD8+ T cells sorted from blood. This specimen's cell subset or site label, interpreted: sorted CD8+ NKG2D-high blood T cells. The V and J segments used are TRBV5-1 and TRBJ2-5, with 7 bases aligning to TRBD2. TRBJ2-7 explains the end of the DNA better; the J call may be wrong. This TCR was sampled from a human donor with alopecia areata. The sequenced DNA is TGCGCCAGCAGCTTCGTGGGAGGGGTTGCCAACGAGCAGTACTTC. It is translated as CASSFVGGVANEQYF.